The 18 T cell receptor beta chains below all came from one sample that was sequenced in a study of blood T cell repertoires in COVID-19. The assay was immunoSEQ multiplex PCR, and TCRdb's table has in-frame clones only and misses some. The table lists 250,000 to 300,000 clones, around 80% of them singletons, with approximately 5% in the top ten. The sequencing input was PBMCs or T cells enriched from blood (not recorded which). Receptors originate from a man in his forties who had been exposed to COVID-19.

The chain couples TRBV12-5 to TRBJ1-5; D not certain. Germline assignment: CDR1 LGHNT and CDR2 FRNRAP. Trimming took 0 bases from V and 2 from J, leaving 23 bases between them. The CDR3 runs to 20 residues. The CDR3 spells CASGLVLGPGSVGGNQPQHF. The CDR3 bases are TGTGCTAGTGGTTTGGTACTAGGCCCAGGATCCGTAGGTGGCAATCAGCCCCAGCATTTT.

DNA of the CDR3: TGTGCCATCAGTGACGCCAGCGGGCAGTACTTC. It is translated as CAISDASGQYF. This chain joins TRBV10-3 and TRBJ2-7; D is perhaps TRBD2 (5 bases). The CDR3 totals 11 residues. The germline V gene has CDR1 ENHRY and CDR2 SYGVKD. V was cut by 3 bases and J by 9 bases, with 9 bases left in between.

CDR3 nucleotide sequence: TGTGCCAGCAGCGCGCTCGCTAGCGGATACTACAATGAGCAGTTCTTC. It specifies CASSALASGYYNEQFF. The chain carries TRBV9 and TRBJ2-1; 7 nucleotides match TRBD2. With 3 bases clipped from V and 3 bases from J, the junction kept 9 bases outside the gene matches. Germline V lookup: CDR1 SGDLS, CDR2 YYNGEE. The CDR3 is made up of 16 amino acids.

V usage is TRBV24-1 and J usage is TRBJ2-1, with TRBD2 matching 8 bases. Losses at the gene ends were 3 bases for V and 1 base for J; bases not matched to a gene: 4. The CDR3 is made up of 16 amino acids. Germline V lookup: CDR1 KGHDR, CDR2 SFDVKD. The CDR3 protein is CATSDRAGASYNEQFF. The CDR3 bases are TGTGCCACCAGTGATCGAGCGGGAGCTTCCTACAATGAGCAGTTCTTC.

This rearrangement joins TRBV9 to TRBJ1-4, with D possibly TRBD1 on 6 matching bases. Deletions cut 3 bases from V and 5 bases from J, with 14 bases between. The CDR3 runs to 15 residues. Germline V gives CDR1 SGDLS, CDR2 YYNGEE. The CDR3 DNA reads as TGTGCCAGCAGCGCCCTGGACAGCCTAAATGAAAAACTGTTTTTT. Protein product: CASSALDSLNEKLFF.

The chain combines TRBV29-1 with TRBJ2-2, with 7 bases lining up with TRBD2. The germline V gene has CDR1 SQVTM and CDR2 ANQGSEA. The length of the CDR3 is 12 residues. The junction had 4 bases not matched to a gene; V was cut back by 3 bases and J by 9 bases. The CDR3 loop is CSVDSGTRELFF. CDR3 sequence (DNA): TGCAGCGTTGACAGCGGGACGAGGGAGCTGTTTTTT.

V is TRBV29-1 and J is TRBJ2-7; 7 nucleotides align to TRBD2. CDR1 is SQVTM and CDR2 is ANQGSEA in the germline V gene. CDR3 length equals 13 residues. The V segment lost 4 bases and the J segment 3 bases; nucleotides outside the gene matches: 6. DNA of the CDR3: TGCAGCGTTGGACCCGGGGGGAGCTACGAGCAGTACTTC. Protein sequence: CSVGPGGSYEQYF.

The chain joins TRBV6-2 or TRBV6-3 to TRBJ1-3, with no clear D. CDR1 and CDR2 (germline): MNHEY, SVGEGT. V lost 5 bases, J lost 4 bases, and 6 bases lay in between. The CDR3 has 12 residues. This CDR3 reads CASSGGGNTIYF. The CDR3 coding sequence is TGTGCCAGCAGTGGCGGCGGAAACACCATATATTTT.

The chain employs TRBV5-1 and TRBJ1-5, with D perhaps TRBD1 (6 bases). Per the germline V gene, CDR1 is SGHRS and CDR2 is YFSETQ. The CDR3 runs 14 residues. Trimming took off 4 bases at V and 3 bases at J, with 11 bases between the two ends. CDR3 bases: TGCGCCAGCAGCCCCGGACAGATCAATCAGCCCCAGCATTTT. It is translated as CASSPGQINQPQHF. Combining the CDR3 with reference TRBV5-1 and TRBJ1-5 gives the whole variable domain KAGVTQTPRYLIKTRGQQVTLSCSPISGHRSVSWYQQTPGQGLQFLFEYFSETQRNKGNFPGRFSGRQFSNSRSEMNVSTLELGDSALYLCASSPGQINQPQHFGDGTRLSIL.

DNA of the CDR3: TGTGCCAGCAGGCCGACAGATTCTGGAAACACCATATATTTT. Its protein is CASRPTDSGNTIYF. The chain couples TRBV6-5 to TRBJ1-3, with a weak D call TRBD1 (5 bases). This CDR3 region has 14 residues. CDR1 and CDR2 from the germline V gene are MNHEY and SVGAGI. V was cut by 6 bases and J by 1 base, with 10 bases left in between.

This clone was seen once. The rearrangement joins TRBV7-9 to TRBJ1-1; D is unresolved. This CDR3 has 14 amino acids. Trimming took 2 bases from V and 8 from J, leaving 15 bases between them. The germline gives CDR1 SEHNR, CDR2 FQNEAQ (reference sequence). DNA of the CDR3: TGTGCCAGCAGCTTATTTCTCCTCGAGTCGGAAGCTTTCTTT. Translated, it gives CASSLFLLESEAFF.

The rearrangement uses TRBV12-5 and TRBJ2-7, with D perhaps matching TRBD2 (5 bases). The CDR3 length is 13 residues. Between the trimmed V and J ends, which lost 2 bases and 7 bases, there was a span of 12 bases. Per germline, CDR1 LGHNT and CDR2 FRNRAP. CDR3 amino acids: CASGLPDYEEQYF. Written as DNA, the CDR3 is TGTGCTAGTGGTTTGCCAGACTACGAAGAGCAGTACTTC. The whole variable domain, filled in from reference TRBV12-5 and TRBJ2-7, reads DARVTQTPRHKVTEMGQEVTMRCQPILGHNTVFWYRQTMMQGLELLAYFRNRAPLDDSGMPKDRFSAEMPDATLATLKIQPSEPRDSAVYFCASGLPDYEEQYFGPGTRLTVT.

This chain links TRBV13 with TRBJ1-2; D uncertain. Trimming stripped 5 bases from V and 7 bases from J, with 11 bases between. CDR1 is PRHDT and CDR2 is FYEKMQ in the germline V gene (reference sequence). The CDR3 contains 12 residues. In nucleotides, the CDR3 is TGTGCCAGCAGCATTCGGCGGGGTGGCTACACCTTC. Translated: CASSIRRGGYTF.

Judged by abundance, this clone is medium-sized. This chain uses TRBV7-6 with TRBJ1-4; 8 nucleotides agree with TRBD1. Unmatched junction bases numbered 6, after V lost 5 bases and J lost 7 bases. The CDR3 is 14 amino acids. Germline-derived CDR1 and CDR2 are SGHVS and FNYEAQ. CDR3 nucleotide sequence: TGTGCCAGCAGCCAGGACAGGGAGGGTGAAAAACTGTTTTTT. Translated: CASSQDREGEKLFF.

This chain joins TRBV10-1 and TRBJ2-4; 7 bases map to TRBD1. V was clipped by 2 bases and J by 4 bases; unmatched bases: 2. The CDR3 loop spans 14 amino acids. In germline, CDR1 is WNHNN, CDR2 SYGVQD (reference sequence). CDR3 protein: CASSEGTAKNIQYF. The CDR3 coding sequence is TGCGCCAGCAGTGAGGGGACAGCTAAAAACATTCAGTACTTC.

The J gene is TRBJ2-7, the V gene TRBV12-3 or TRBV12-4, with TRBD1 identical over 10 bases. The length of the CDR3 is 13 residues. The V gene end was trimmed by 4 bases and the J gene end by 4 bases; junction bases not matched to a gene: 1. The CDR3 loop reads CASSSGQGYEQYF. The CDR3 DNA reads TGTGCCAGCAGTTCGGGACAGGGGTACGAGCAGTACTTC.

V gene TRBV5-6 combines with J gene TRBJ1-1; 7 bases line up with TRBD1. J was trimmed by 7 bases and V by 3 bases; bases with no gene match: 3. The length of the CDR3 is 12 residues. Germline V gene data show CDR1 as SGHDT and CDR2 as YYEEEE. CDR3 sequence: CASSSPGGEAFF. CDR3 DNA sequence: TGTGCCAGCAGCTCTCCAGGGGGTGAAGCTTTCTTT. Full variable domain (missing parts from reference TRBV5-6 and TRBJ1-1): DAGVTQSPTHLIKTRGQQVTLRCSPKSGHDTVSWYQQALGQGPQFIFQYYEEEERQRGNFPDRFSGHQFPNYSSELNVNALLLGDSALYLCASSSPGGEAFFGQGTRLTVV.

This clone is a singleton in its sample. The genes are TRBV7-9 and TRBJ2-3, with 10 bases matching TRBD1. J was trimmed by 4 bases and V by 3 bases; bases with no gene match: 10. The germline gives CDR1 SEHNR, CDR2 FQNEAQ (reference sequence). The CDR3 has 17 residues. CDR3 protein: CASSFTPGQGRADTQYF. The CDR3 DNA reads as TGTGCCAGCAGCTTCACACCGGGACAGGGGCGAGCAGATACGCAGTATTTT.